This T cell receptor beta chain was sequenced for a study of CD8+ T cells in alopecia areata. At the level of the study: Each day, treated patients took oral tofacitinib twice, at 5 to 10 mg per dose.

About this clone: Antigen unknown.

Broader study findings: Possibly as an HLA-related effect, TCR sharing across patients appeared less clear than in mice.

cDNA reverse transcribed from extracted RNA served as the sequencing template. Using immunoSEQ multiplex PCR, the repertoire was profiled, and TCRdb retains in-frame clones only, with some absent. The sample consists of 120,000 to 150,000 clones, 40% to 50% of them appearing once. Germline trimming cut 4 bases from V and 7 bases from J; bases unmatched to any gene: 8. The CDR3 spans 16 residues. Per germline, CDR1 SGHNT and CDR2 YYREEE (reference sequence). Material: CD4+ T cells sorted from blood. This chain links TRBV5-4 with TRBJ2-1, with 13 bases that match TRBD2. The clonotype originates from a human donor with alopecia areata. The CDR3 loop reads CASSRLGTSGNNEQFF. CDR3 DNA sequence: TGTGCCAGCAGCCGCCTGGGGACTAGCGGGAATAATGAGCAGTTCTTC.